These T cell receptor beta chains were read from a single sample in a study of T cell repertoires in cytomegalovirus infection. Their specific antigens are unknown. TCRdb re-analysed the reads in MiXCR, keeping a single row per CDR3 protein. The data contain 8,000 or so distinct CDR3 sequences, under 55% of them singletons. Sequenced input: PBMCs, sequenced either directly or after in vitro stimulation (not recorded which). These receptors were taken from a human donor in good health (CMV status not recorded). Some clones in this sample may be carry-over from other donors' samples. Each CDR3 is given with its conserved first and last residue. The D gene is left open where the match is weak. Not every row has a clone size; where given, it reads once, few, many or a size class.

CDR3 DNA | CDR3 protein | J gene | V gene | D gene | CDR3 length | clone size
TGTGCCAGCAGTTACACTAGCGGGGCCTACGAGCAGTACTTC | CASSYTSGAYEQYF | TRBJ2-7 | TRBV6-5 | TRBD2 | 14 | few
TGTGCCAGCAGTTACGGGCGGGATCAGCCCCAGCATTTT | CASSYGRDQPQHF | TRBJ1-5 | TRBV6-5 | - | 13 | few
TGTGCCAGCAGCTCCCTAAGCCTCCTTGTTGGAGAAAGGTCCTACAAGGAGCAGTTCTTC | CASSSLSLLVGERSYKEQFF | TRBJ2-1 | TRBV12-3/TRBV12-4 | - | 20 | few
TGTGCCAGTAGTGCAACTAATGAAAAACTGTTTTTT | CASSATNEKLFF | TRBJ1-4 | TRBV19 | - | 12 | few
TGTGCCAGCAGTGAAGCGCCAAAGGCCTCCTACGAGCAGTACTTC | CASSEAPKASYEQYF | TRBJ2-7 | TRBV6-1 | - | 15 | -
TGTGCCAGCAGCCCAACCGGGTTCGAGCAGTTCTTC | CASSPTGFEQFF | TRBJ2-1 | TRBV9 | - | 12 | -
TGTGCCATCAGTGACGGAGAAGGACTAGCGCAGTTCTTC | CAISDGEGLAQFF | TRBJ2-1 | TRBV10-3 | TRBD2 | 13 | -
TGTGCCAGCAGCTCTACGGCTCGCTATGGCTACACCTTC | CASSSTARYGYTF | TRBJ1-2 | TRBV7-9 | - | 13 | -
TGTGCCAGCAGCAGACAGGGGTACACTGAAGCTTTCTTT | CASSRQGYTEAFF | TRBJ1-1 | TRBV7-2 | TRBD1 | 13 | -
TGTGCAATTAGTTCAATATATACCGGGACAGGTGAAGACACTCAGCCCCAGCATTTT | CAISSIYTGTGEDTQPQHF | TRBJ1-5 | TRBV19 | TRBD1 | 19 | once
TGTGCCAGCAGTCCGACTAGCGGGAGTATGGGTCAGTTCTTC | CASSPTSGSMGQFF | TRBJ2-1 | TRBV11-2 | TRBD2 | 14 | -
TGTGCCAGCAGCTCCCTCCAGCGGGGCTTCTACGAGCAGTACTTC | CASSSLQRGFYEQYF | TRBJ2-7 | TRBV7-6 | TRBD2 | 15 | few
TGCAGTGCTAGAGATCCAGGGGCGAACACTGAAGCTTTCTTT | CSARDPGANTEAFF | TRBJ1-1 | TRBV20-1 | - | 14 | -
TGTGCCAGTAGTTCCATATATACCGGGACAGGTGAAGACAATCAGCCCCAGCATTGG | CASSSIYTGTGEDNQPQHW | TRBJ1-5 | TRBV19 | TRBD1 | 19 | few
TGTTCCAGCAGCTTAGGGGACGTCACTCCTACAGGGTTTGGTAGTGGCTACACCTTC | CSSSLGDVTPTGFGSGYTF | TRBJ1-2 | TRBV7-2 | - | 19 | -
TGCAGTGCTAGAGGTAGTAATCAGCCCCAGCATTTT | CSARGSNQPQHF | TRBJ1-5 | TRBV20-1 | - | 12 | once
TGTGCCAGTAGTATCGGTAGCGGGAGGTCCTACGAGCAGTACTTC | CASSIGSGRSYEQYF | TRBJ2-7 | TRBV19 | TRBD2 | 15 | few
TGTGCTAGTGGTTTGGTATCGGTAATAGTGTCCGTCCCCTACCATGAGCAGTTCTTC | CASGLVSVIVSVPYHEQFF | TRBJ2-1 | TRBV12-5 | - | 19 | few
TGTGCCAGCAGCCAAGCCGGGGACATCGGCGCCCGACTAGCGGGAGTGGAGTACTTC | CASSQAGDIGARLAGVEYF | TRBJ2-7 | TRBV4-2 | TRBD2 | 19 | few
TGTGCCAGCAGCGGCTCGGGGAAGCAGTACTTC | CASSGSGKQYF | TRBJ2-7 | TRBV7-2 | - | 11 | few
TGCGCCAGCAGGAGGGGAATGAGCACTGAAGCTTTCTTT | CASRRGMSTEAFF | TRBJ1-1 | TRBV4-1 | - | 13 | few
TGTGCCAGCAGCTTAAACAGGGACTACCACTTGGACACAGATACGCAGTATTTT | CASSLNRDYHLDTDTQYF | TRBJ2-3 | TRBV7-3 | - | 18 | many
TGTGCCAGCAGTTACGCAGGCGCAAATAGCAATCAGCCCCAGCATTTT | CASSYAGANSNQPQHF | TRBJ1-5 | TRBV6-2/TRBV6-3 | - | 16 | few
TGTGCCAGTAGTATGCAGGGGGCCATAGATACGCAGTATTTT | CASSMQGAIDTQYF | TRBJ2-3 | TRBV19 | TRBD1 | 14 | -
TGTGCTAGTGGTTTGTTATCGGTACTAGGGGCCGTCCCCTACACTGAGAAGTTCTTC | CASGLLSVLGAVPYTEKFF | TRBJ2-1 | TRBV12-5 | - | 19 | -
TGTGCCAGCACCCTGACAGGGAGCACTGAAGCTTTCTTT | CASTLTGSTEAFF | TRBJ1-1 | TRBV12-3/TRBV12-4 | TRBD1 | 13 | -
TGTGCCATCAGTGAGTCGGCACATGGTAGTGACGAGACTCGCAATCAGCCCCAGCATTTT | CAISESAHGSDETRNQPQHF | TRBJ1-5 | TRBV10-3 | - | 20 | -
TGTGCCATCCGTGATCGACAGGAAAGCTCCTATAATTCACCCCTCCACTTT | CAIRDRQESSYNSPLHF | TRBJ1-6 | TRBV10-3 | - | 17 | -
TGTGCCAGCAGCCTAGAGGGGACTAGCGGGAGGTGGCACAATGAGCAGTTCTTC | CASSLEGTSGRWHNEQFF | TRBJ2-1 | TRBV7-2 | TRBD2 | 18 | -
TGTGCCAGCAGTCCCGACTACATGAACACTGAAGCTTTCTTT | CASSPDYMNTEAFF | TRBJ1-1 | TRBV6-1 | - | 14 | -
TGTGCCAGCAGTGAAGTAGCGGGGGGCCCGGAGACCCAGTACTTC | CASSEVAGGPETQYF | TRBJ2-5 | TRBV6-1 | TRBD2 | 15 | few
TGTGCCAGTCACGGAGATACGCAGTATTTT | CASHGDTQYF | TRBJ2-3 | TRBV27 | - | 10 | hyperexpanded
TGTGCCACAGGCCTCCGACAGGGGACCAATCAGCCCACGCCTTTT | CATGLRQGTNQPTPF | TRBJ1-5 | TRBV6-8 | TRBD1 | 15 | -
TGCGCCAGCAGCTTGTTCTCGACAGCGGGCAATGAGCAGTTCTTC | CASSLFSTAGNEQFF | TRBJ2-1 | TRBV5-1 | - | 15 | hyperexpanded
TGTGCCAGCAGCTTATTGCTGGAACAGGGGTTGGGGGGCTACACCTTC | CASSLLLEQGLGGYTF | TRBJ1-2 | TRBV7-9 | TRBD1 | 16 | many
TGTGCCAGCAGCTCCCTCAGCCTCCTTGGGGGCGAAAGGTCCTCCAATGAGCAGTTCTTC | CASSSLSLLGGERSSNEQFF | TRBJ2-1 | TRBV12-3/TRBV12-4 | - | 20 | -
TGTGCCAGCAGAGGAGCGGGGAGGGGGGAGACCCAGTACTTC | CASRGAGRGETQYF | TRBJ2-5 | TRBV27 | - | 14 | few
TGTGCCAGCAGCTTATATCAGAACACTGAAGCTTTCTTT | CASSLYQNTEAFF | TRBJ1-1 | TRBV7-8 | - | 13 | -
TGTGCCAGCAGCTTAGGGTCGGGGGGAATCAGAAATGAGCAGTTCTTC | CASSLGSGGIRNEQFF | TRBJ2-1 | TRBV7-2 | TRBD2 | 16 | -
TGTGCCAGCAGTCTTCCGGGACCCCGCGACGAGCAGTACTTC | CASSLPGPRDEQYF | TRBJ2-7 | TRBV7-9 | - | 14 | -
TGCAGTGCTAGCTCTCCGGGGGCTAACACTGAAGCTTTCTTT | CSASSPGANTEAFF | TRBJ1-1 | TRBV20-1 | - | 14 | -
TGTGCCATCAGTGAGTCTAGGGTTTCCTCTGGGGCCAACGTCCTGACTTTC | CAISESRVSSGANVLTF | TRBJ2-6 | TRBV6-1 | - | 17 | once
TGTTCCAGCACCTTGACAGGGGGTGGCTACAACTTC | CSSTLTGGGYNF | TRBJ1-2 | TRBV5-5 | TRBD1 | 12 | -
TGTGCCAGCAGCTTAGGGTCCCCTGAAGCTTTATTT | CASSLGSPEALF | TRBJ1-1 | TRBV11-2 | - | 12 | once
TGTGCCAGCAGCGACGGTACGAGCAATCAGCCCCAGCATTTT | CASSDGTSNQPQHF | TRBJ1-5 | TRBV16 | - | 14 | many
TGTGCCATCAGTGAGTCGGGTTCCCAGTACTTC | CAISESGSQYF | TRBJ2-5 | TRBV10-3 | - | 11 | few
TGTGCCAGCAGCTCTAGCTCTGAAGCTTTCTTT | CASSSSSEAFF | TRBJ1-1 | TRBV7-9 | - | 11 | many
TGCGCCAGCAGCCAGGGGACAGGGGGATCCTACGAGCAGTACTTC | CASSQGTGGSYEQYF | TRBJ2-7 | TRBV4-3 | TRBD1 | 15 | few
TGTGCCAGCAGGTTGACAGGCAACACTGAAGCTTTCTTT | CASRLTGNTEAFF | TRBJ1-1 | TRBV5-6 | - | 13 | -
TGTGCCAGAAGTCTCCCGGAAAGGGGCAGGGAGAACACTGAAGCTTTCTTT | CARSLPERGRENTEAFF | TRBJ1-1 | TRBV6-5 | - | 17 | -
TGTGCCAGCAGCTTACAGGGTACCACCGGGGAGCTGTTTTTT | CASSLQGTTGELFF | TRBJ2-2 | TRBV7-2 | - | 14 | -
TGTGCCAGCAGCTCTCCCTCGGTTAGGGGGGATGGCTACACCTTC | CASSSPSVRGDGYTF | TRBJ1-2 | TRBV7-2 | - | 15 | -
TGTGCCAGCAGCCTTCCCCGGTTTAGGACCAAGGACACTGAAGCTTTCTTT | CASSLPRFRTKDTEAFF | TRBJ1-1 | TRBV7-8 | - | 17 | -
TGTGCCAGCAGCTTGTACGGGACTGGGAACACTGAAGCTTTCTTT | CASSLYGTGNTEAFF | TRBJ1-1 | TRBV7-9 | - | 15 | few
TGTGCCACCAGTGATTCCCAGCTTAGCGGACAAGAGACCCAGTACTTC | CATSDSQLSGQETQYF | TRBJ2-5 | TRBV24-1 | - | 16 | -